This TCR beta chain comes out of a study of shared clonotypes between healthy human individuals. Points from the study as a whole: In having few donors, the study represented limited genetic and exposure-history diversity.

Terminally differentiated effector memory CD45RA+ cells were left out of the naive CD8 fraction, which was CD45RO-negative and positively selected for CCR7. The germline gives CDR1 MNHEY, CDR2 SMNVEV (reference sequence). After removal of 10 bases from V and 5 bases from J, the junction contained 8 bases not matched to a gene. The CDR3 contains 14 residues. With respect to this clone: Antigen unknown.

Repertoires were generated with immunoSEQ multiplex PCR, while TCRdb's copy carries only in-frame clones and drops some. The sample has about 820,000 clones, 92% seen once; the top ten hold 24%. Input material: naive CD8+ T cells sorted from blood. This receptor was obtained from a young man in good health. The rearrangement uses TRBV27 and TRBJ2-3; 11 bases agree with TRBD2. Written as DNA, the CDR3 is TGTGCCACCTTAGCGGGAGGGCGAATAGATACGCAGTATTTT. Its translation is CATLAGGRIDTQYF.